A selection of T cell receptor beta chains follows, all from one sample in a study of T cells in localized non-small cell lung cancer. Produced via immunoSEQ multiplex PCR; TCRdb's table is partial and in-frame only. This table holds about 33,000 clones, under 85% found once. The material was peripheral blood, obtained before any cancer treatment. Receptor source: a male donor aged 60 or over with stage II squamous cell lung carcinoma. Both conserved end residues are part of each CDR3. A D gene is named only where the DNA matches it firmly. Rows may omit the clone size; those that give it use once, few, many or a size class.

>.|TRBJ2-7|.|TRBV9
CASSGGPNYEQYF
TGTGCCAGCAGCGGGGGACCGAACTACGAGCAGTACTTC
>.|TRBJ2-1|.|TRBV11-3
CASSLVRLFSYNEQFF
TGTGCCAGCAGCTTAGTTAGACTCTTCTCCTACAATGAGCAGTTCTTC
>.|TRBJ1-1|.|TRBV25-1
CASRETGITEAFF
TGTGCCAGCAGAGAAACAGGGATCACTGAAGCTTTCTTT
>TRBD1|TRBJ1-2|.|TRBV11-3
CASSFAYPGQFNYGYTF
TGTGCCAGCAGCTTCGCTTATCCGGGACAGTTCAACTATGGCTACACCTTC
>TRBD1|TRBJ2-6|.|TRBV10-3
CAISVLGGAGGSGANVLTF
TGTGCCATCAGTGTCTTGGGTGGTGCAGGGGGTTCTGGGGCCAACGTCCTGACTTTC
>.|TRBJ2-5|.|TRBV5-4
CASSPLIGETQYF
TGTGCCAGCAGCCCCTTGATAGGGGAGACCCAGTACTTC
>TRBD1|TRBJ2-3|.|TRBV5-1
CASSLEGGGPDTQYF
TGCGCCAGCAGCTTGGAAGGGGGCGGCCCAGATACGCAGTATTTT
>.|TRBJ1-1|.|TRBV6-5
CASRQTSGEAFF
TGTGCCAGCAGACAGACCTCAGGGGAAGCTTTCTTT
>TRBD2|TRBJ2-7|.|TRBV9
CASSRLAGASYEQYF
TGTGCCAGCAGCCGACTAGCGGGAGCGTCCTACGAGCAGTACTTC
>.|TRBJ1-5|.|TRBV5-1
CASGPTGYDQPQHF
TGCGCCAGCGGCCCAACAGGTTATGATCAGCCCCAGCATTTT
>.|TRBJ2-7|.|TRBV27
CASSPRMGSLGEQYF
TGTGCCAGCAGTCCCCGCATGGGCAGCCTGGGGGAGCAGTACTTC
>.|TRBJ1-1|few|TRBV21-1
CASSVRGEGNTEAFF
TGTGCCAGCAGCGTAAGGGGCGAAGGAAACACTGAAGCTTTCTTT
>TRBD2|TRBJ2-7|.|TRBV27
CASSSRTLTGGYEQYF
TGTGCCAGCAGTTCCCGAACACTGACGGGGGGCTACGAGCAGTACTTC
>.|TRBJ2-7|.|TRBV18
CASGQNYEQYF
TGTGCCAGCGGCCAGAACTACGAGCAGTACTTC
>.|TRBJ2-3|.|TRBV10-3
CAIRAGDTQYF
TGTGCCATCAGGGCGGGTGATACGCAGTATTTT
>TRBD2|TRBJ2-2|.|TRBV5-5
CASSSLGEGGELFF
TGTGCCAGCAGCTCCCTAGGGGAGGGCGGGGAGCTGTTTTTT
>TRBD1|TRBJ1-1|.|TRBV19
CASSIRGGGGYTEAFF
TGTGCCAGTAGTATAAGAGGAGGGGGCGGGTACACTGAAGCTTTCTTT